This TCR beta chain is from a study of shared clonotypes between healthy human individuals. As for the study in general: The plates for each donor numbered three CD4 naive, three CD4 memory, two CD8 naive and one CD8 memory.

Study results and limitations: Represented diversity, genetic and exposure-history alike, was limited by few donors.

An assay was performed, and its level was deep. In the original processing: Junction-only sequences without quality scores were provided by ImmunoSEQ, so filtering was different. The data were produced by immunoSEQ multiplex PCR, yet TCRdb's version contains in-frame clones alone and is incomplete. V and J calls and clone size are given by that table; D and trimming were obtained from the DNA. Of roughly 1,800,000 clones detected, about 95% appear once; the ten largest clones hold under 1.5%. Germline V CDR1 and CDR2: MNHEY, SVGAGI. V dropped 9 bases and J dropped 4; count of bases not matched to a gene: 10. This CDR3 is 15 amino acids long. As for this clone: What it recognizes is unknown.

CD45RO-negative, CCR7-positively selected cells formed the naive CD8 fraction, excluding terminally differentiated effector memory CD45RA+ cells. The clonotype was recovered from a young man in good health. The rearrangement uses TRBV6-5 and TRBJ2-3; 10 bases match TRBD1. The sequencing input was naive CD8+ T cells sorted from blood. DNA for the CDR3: TGTGCCAGATTTGTGGGACAGGGGATGGCAGATACGCAGTATTTT. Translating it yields CARFVGQGMADTQYF.